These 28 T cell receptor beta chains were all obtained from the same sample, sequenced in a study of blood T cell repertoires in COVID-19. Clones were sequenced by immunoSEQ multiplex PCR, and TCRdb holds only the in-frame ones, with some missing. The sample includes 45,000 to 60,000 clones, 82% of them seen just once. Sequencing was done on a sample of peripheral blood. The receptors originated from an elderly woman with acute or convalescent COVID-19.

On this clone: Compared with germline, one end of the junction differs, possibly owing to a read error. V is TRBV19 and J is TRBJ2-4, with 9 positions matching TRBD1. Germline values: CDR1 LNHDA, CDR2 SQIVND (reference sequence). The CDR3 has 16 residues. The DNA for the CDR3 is TGTGCCAGTAGTCCCCCCCCGGGACAGGGTCCCCCTTACGGTTTCTTC. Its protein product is CASSPPPGQGPPYGFF.

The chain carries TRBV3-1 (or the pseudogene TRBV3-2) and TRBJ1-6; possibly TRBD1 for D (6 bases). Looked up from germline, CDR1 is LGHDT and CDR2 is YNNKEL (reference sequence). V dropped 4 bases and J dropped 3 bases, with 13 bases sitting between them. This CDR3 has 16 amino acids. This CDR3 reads CASSPSQGFYNSPLHF. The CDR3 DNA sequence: TGTGCCAGCAGCCCTAGCCAGGGGTTCTATAATTCACCCCTCCACTTT.

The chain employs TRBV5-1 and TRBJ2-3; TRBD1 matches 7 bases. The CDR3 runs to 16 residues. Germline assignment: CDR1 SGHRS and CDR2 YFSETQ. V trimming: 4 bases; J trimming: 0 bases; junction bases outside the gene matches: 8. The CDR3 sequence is CASSQTGWGSTDTQYF. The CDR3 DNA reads TGCGCCAGCAGCCAGACAGGGTGGGGAAGCACAGATACGCAGTATTTT. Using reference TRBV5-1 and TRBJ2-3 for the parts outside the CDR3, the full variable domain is KAGVTQTPRYLIKTRGQQVTLSCSPISGHRSVSWYQQTPGQGLQFLFEYFSETQRNKGNFPGRFSGRQFSNSRSEMNVSTLELGDSALYLCASSQTGWGSTDTQYFGPGTRLTVL.

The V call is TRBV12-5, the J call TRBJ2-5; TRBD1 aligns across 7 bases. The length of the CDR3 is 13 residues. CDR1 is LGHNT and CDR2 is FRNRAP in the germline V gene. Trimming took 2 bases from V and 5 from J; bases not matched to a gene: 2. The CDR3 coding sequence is TGTGCTAGTGGTTTGACAGGGGTGGAGACCCAGTACTTC. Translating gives CASGLTGVETQYF.

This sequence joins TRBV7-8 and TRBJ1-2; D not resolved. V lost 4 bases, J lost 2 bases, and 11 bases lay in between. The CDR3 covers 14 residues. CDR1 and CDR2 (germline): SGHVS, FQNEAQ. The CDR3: CASSSTGYNYGYTF. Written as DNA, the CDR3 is TGTGCCAGCAGCTCGACGGGATACAACTATGGCTACACCTTC. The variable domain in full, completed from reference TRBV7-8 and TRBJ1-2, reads GAGVSQSPRYKVAKRGQDVALRCDPISGHVSLFWYQQALGQGPEFLTYFQNEAQLDKSGLPSDRFFAERPEGSVSTLKIQRTQQEDSAVYLCASSSTGYNYGYTFGSGTRLTVV.

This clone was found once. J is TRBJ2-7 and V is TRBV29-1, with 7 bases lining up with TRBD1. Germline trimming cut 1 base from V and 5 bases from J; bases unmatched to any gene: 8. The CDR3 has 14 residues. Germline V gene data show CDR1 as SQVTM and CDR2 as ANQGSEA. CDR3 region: CSVEARQGFNEQYF. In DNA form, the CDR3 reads TGCAGCGTTGAAGCCCGACAGGGCTTCAACGAGCAGTACTTC.

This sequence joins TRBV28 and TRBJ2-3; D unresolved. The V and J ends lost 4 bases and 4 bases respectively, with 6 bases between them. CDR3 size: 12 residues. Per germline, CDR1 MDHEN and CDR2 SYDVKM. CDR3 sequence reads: CASSSPADTQYF. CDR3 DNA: TGTGCCAGCAGTTCCCCCGCAGATACGCAGTATTTT. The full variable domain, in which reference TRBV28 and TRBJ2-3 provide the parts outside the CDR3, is DVKVTQSSRYLVKRTGEKVFLECVQDMDHENMFWYRQDPGLGLRLIYFSYDVKMKEKGDIPEGYSVSREKKERFSLILESASTNQTSMYLCASSSPADTQYFGPGTRLTVL.

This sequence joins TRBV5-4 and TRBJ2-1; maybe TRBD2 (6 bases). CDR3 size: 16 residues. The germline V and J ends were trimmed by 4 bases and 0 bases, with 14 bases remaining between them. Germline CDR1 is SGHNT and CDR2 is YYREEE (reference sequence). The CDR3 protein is CASSAAPTSSYNEQFF. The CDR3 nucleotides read TGTGCCAGCAGCGCTGCTCCGACTAGCTCCTACAATGAGCAGTTCTTC.

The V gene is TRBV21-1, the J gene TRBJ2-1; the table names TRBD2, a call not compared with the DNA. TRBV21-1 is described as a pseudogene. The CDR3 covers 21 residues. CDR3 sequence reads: CASSPKPSFNLLRMTWNEQFF. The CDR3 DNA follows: TGTGCCAGCAGCCCAAAGCCCTCGTTTAACCTTCTCCGGATGACTTGGAATGAGCAGTTCTTC.

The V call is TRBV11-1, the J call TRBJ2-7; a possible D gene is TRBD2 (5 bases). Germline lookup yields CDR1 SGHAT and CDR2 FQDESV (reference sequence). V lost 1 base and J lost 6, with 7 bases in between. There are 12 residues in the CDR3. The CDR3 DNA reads TGTGCCAGCAGCTTAGAAGAGGGCGAGCAGTACTTC. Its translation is CASSLEEGEQYF.

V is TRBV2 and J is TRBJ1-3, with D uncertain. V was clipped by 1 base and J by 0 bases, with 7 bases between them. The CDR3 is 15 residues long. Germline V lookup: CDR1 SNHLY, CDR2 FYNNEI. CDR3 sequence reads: CASSEGRTSGNTIYF. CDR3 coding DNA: TGTGCCAGCAGTGAAGGGAGGACCTCTGGAAACACCATATATTTT.

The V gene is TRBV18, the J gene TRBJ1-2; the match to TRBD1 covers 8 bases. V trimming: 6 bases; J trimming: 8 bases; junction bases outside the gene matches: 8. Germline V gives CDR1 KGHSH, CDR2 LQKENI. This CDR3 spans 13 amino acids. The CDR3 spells CASSQGQGWGYTF. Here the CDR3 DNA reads TGTGCCAGCTCTCAAGGACAGGGATGGGGCTACACCTTC.

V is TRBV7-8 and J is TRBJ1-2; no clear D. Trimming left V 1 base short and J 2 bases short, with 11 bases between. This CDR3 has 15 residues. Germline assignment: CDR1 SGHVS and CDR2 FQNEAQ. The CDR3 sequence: CASSLEMGENYGYTF. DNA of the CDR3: TGTGCCAGCAGCTTAGAGATGGGAGAAAACTATGGCTACACCTTC.

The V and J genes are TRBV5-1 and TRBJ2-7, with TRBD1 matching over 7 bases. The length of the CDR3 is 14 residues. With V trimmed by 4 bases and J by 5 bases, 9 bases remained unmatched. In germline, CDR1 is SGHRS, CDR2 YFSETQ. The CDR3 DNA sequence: TGCGCCAGCAGCCGGGACAGAGGGGTCGACGAGCAGTACTTC. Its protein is CASSRDRGVDEQYF.

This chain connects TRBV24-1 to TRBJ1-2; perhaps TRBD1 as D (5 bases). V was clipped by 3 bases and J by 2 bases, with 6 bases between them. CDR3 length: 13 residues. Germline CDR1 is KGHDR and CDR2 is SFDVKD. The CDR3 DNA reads TGTGCCACCAGTGATGCAGGGAACTATGGCTACACCTTC. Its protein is CATSDAGNYGYTF.

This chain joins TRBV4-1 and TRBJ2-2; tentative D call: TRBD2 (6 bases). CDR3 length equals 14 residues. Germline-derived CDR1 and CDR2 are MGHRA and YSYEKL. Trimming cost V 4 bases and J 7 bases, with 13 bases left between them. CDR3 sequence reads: CASSPGGNRGELFF. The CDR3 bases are TGCGCCAGCAGCCCCGGAGGGAATCGCGGGGAGCTGTTTTTT.

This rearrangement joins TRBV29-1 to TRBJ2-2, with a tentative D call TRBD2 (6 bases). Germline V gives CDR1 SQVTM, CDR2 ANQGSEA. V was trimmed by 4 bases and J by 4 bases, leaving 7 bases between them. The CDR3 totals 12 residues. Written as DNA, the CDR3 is TGCAGCGTTGGACTAGTCACCGGGGAGCTGTTTTTT. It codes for CSVGLVTGELFF.

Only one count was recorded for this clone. The CDR3 nucleotides read TGTGCCAGCAGTTACAGGGACATGAACACTGAAGCTTTCTTT. Translating it yields CASSYRDMNTEAFF. The rearrangement joins TRBV6-5 to TRBJ1-1; the D gene is possibly TRBD1 (6 bases). The ends were cut back, 2 bases at V and 0 bases at J, with 7 bases in the middle. This CDR3 is 14 amino acids long. The germline gives CDR1 MNHEY, CDR2 SVGAGI.

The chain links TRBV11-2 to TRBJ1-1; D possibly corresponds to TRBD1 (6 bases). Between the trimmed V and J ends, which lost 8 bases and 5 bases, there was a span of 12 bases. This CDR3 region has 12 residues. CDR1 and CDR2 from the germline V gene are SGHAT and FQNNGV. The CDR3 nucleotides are TGTGCCAGCCTTCGAGGGGGAACTGAAGCTTTCTTT. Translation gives CASLRGGTEAFF. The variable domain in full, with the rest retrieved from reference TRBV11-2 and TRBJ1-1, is EAGVAQSPRYKIIEKRQSVAFWCNPISGHATLYWYQQILGQGPKLLIQFQNNGVVDDSQLPKDRFSAERLKGVDSTLKIQPAKLEDSAVYLCASLRGGTEAFFGQGTRLTVV.

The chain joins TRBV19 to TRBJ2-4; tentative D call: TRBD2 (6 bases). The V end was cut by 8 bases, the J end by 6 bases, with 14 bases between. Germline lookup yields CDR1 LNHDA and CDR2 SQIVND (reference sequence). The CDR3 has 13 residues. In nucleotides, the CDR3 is TGTGCCAGTTCTCCAGGCGGGGTAAACATTCAGTACTTC. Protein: CASSPGGVNIQYF.

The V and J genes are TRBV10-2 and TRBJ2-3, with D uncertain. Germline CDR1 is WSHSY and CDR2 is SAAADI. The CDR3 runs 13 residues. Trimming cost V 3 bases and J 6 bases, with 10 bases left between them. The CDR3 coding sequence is TGCGCCAGCAGTGATCTAAACCCGGATACGCAGTATTTT. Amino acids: CASSDLNPDTQYF.

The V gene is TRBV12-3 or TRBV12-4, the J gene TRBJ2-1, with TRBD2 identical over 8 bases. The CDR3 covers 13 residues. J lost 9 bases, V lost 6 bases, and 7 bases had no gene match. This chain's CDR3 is CASRPGTSREQFF. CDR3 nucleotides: TGTGCCAGCAGACCCGGGACTAGTCGTGAGCAGTTCTTC.

The CDR3 DNA reads as TGTGCCAGCAGCCAAAGGTCAGGGGTTGAAGCTTTCTTT. It encodes CASSQRSGVEAFF. The genes are TRBV3-1 (or the pseudogene TRBV3-2) and TRBJ1-1; the D gene is possibly TRBD1 (6 bases). The CDR3 totals 13 residues. V was shortened by 2 bases and J by 7 bases, with 11 bases between the two germline ends. Germline lookup yields CDR1 LGHDT and CDR2 YNNKEL (reference sequence).

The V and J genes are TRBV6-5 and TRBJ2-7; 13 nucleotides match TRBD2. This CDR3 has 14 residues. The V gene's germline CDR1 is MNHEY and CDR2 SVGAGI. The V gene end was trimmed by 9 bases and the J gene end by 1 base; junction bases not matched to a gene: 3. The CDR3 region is CASTTSGGSYEQYF. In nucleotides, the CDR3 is TGTGCCAGTACGACTAGCGGGGGGTCCTACGAGCAGTACTTC.

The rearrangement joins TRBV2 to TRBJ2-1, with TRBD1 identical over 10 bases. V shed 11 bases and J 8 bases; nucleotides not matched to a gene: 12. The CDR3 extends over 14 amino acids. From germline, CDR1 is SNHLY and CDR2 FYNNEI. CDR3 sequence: CAGSRDRGVDEQFF. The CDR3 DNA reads TGTGCCGGCTCCCGGGACAGGGGTGTCGATGAGCAGTTCTTC. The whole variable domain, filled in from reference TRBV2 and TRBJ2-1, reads EPEVTQTPSHQVTQMGQEVILRCVPISNHLYFYWYRQILGQKVEFLVSFYNNEISEKSEIFDDQFSVERPDGSNFTLKIRSTKLEDSAMYFCAGSRDRGVDEQFFGPGTRLTVL.

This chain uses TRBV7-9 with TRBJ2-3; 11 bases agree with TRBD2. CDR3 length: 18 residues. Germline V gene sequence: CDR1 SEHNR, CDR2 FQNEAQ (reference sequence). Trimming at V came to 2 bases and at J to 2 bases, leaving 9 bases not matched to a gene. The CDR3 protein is CASSLSRTSGSYTDTQYF. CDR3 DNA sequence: TGTGCCAGCAGCTTATCAAGGACTAGCGGGTCTTACACAGATACGCAGTATTTT.

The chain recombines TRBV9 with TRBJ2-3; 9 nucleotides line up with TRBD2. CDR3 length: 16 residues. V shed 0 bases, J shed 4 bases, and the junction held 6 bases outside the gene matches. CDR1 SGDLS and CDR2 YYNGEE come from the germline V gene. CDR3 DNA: TGTGCCAGCAGCGTAGCTGGCGGGAGGGCCTCAGATACGCAGTATTTT. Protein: CASSVAGGRASDTQYF.

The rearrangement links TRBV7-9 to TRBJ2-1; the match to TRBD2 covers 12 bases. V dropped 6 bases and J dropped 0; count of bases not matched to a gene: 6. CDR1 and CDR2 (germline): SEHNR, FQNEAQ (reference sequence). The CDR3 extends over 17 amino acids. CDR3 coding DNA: TGTGCCAGCAGACCGAAGACTAGCGGGAGCTCCTACAATGAGCAGTTCTTC. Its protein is CASRPKTSGSSYNEQFF.